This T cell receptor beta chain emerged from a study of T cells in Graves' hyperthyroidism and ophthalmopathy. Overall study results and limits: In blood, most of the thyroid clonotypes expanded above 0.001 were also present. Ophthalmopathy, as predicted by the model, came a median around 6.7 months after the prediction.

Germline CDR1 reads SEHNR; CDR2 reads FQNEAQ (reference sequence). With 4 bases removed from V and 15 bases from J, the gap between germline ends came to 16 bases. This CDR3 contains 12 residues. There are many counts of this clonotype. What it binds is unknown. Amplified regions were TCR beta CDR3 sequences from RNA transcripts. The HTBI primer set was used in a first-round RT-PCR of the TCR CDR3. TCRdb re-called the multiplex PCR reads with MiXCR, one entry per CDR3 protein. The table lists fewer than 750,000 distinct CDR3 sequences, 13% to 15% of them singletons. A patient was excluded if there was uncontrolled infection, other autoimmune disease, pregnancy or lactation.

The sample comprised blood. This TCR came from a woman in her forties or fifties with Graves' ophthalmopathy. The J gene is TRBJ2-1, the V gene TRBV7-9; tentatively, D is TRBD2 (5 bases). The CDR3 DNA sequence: TGTGCCAGCAGCTCCGTAGCCCCAGAGGGGTTCTTC. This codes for CASSSVAPEGFF. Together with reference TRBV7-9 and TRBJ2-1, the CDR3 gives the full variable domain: DTGVSQNPRHKITKRGQNVTFRCDPISEHNRLYWYRQTLGQGPEFLTYFQNEAQLEKSRLLSDRFSAERPKGSFSTLEIQRTEQGDSAMYLCASSSVAPEGFFGPGTRLTVL.